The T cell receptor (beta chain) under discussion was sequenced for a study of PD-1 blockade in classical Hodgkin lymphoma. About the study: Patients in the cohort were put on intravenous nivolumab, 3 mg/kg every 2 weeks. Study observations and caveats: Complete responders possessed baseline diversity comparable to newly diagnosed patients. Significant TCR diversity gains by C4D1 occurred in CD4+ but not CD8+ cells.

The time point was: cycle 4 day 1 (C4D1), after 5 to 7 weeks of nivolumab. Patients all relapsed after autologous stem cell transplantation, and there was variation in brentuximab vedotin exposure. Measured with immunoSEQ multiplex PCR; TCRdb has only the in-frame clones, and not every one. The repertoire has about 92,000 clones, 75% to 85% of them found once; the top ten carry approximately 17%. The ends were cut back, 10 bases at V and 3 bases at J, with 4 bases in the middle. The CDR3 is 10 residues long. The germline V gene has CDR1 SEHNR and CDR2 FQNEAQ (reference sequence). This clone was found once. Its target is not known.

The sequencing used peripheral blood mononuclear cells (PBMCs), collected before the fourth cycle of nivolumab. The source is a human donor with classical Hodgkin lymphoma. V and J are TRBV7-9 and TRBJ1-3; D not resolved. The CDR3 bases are TGTGCCATCATTGGAAACACCATATATTTT. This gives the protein CAIIGNTIYF.